This TCR beta chain was identified in a study of T cells in localized non-small cell lung cancer. Whole-study findings and limits: It was uninvolved adjacent lung that showed the highest T cell clonality, exceeding tumor. One tumor region alone was sequenced, and heterogeneity therefore remains possible. A raised T cell density in blood coincided with lengthier overall survival. Within adjacent lung there appeared a median approximately 59 of the top 100 tumor clones.

Produced via immunoSEQ multiplex PCR; TCRdb's table is partial and in-frame only. The repertoire holds nearly 15,000 clones, more than 70% seen once, with 20% to 25% in the top ten. By share, this clone ranks as medium-sized. Antigen specificity is unknown. The germline V gene has CDR1 MNHEY and CDR2 SVGAGI. Trimming cost V 2 bases and J 4 bases; bases outside gene matches: 4. The CDR3 is 15 residues long. The material sequenced was peripheral blood, taken before any cancer treatment. The V call is TRBV6-5, the J call TRBJ1-1, with 10 bases lining up with TRBD1. The clonotype originates from a female donor aged 60 or older with stage I squamous cell lung carcinoma. The CDR3 DNA follows: TGTGCCAGCAGTTACGACAGGGGGCGTTTCACTGAAGCTTTCTTT. This encodes CASSYDRGRFTEAFF.